This entry is about one T cell receptor (beta chain). The antigen it recognizes is unknown. The sample holds no much larger clone one base away, and base qualities are not on file. TCRbeta CDR3 regions were amplified from genomic DNA by means of the immunoSEQ Assay, a bias-controlled multiplex PCR. In the original analysis: The number of nucleated cells in each sample was estimated by amplification of reference gene primers within the assay. To quantify the absolute abundance of each unique TCRbeta CDR3 rearrangement, sequence reads were collapsed and filtered. For each sample, productive Simpson clonality was calculated as the square root of Simpson's diversity index across productive rearrangements. Drawn from immuneACCESS, this table holds only the in-frame rearrangements with V and J called that TCRdb kept. Clones are partly lost; checked studies trace under half to an unresolved V gene and leave the rest unexplained. The V and J calls and clone size are taken from that table; D and trimming were inferred from the DNA. The sample profile shows approximately 350,000 clones; 85% to 90% of them were found once. In total, the top ten clones hold 1% of the sample.

The V end gives up 5 bases and the J end 3 bases, leaving 6 bases in the junction not matched to a gene. CDR1 and CDR2 are read off the germline V gene as SNHLY and FYNNEI. The CDR3, cysteine through phenylalanine, is 16 amino acids long. The only DNA kept is the CDR3, 48 bases in frame from the first base. These data originate in a study of blood T cell repertoires in COVID-19 (dated by TCRdb to about 2020). General notes on the study: Collaborator samples came from the United States, Italy and Spain and covered acute and convalescent phases of COVID-19. The samples were drawn from two sources: the first 160 participants of the ongoing ImmuneRACE study, and 1,254 subjects contributed by 6 global collaborators. The prospective study material was composed of cDNA or gDNA derived from T cells, B-cell-depleted T cells, or PBMCs. Where available, HLA class I and class II types were taken from metadata supplied by the sample provider and were not determined by assay-based typing. The sample metadata nearly always contained a de-identified subject ID, COVID-19 status, age in years and sex. Subjects who had been exposed to COVID-19, were actively infected with it, or had recovered from it provided the deeply sampled blood TCRbeta repertoires that made up the dataset. The repertoires were made available in a free public database intended to serve as a resource for research on the immune response to SARS-CoV-2. Broad study findings and their caveats: The quantity of clinical and demographic metadata differed by source and by participant and was supplied without curation.

Participants in the prospective study were enrolled through a virtual design, were aged about 18 to 89 years, and lived in 24 United States geographic areas. In the prospective study, participants were assigned to cohorts based on the clinical history participants reported in a screening survey and a study questionnaire. Recovered participants in ImmuneRACE Cohort 3 were defined by two consecutive negative NP/OP PCR tests, clearance by a healthcare professional, or resolution of symptoms. In the prospective study, whole blood, serum and a nasopharyngeal or oropharyngeal swab were collected from each participant by mobile phlebotomists. Participants in the prospective study had the option to provide additional blood draws and questionnaires over a roughly two-month period. Before DNA extraction, blood samples from the prospective study were shipped at room temperature or frozen.

The rearranged chain carries TRBV2 and TRBJ2-7; 14 bases in the middle match TRBD2. Sequenced sample: PBMCs or T cells enriched from blood (not recorded which). The clonotype originates from a man younger than 30 who had recovered from COVID-19. The bases are TGTGCCAGCAGTCTAAGTGGGACTAGCGGGAGCTACGAGCAGTACTTC. This encodes CASSLSGTSGSYEQYF.